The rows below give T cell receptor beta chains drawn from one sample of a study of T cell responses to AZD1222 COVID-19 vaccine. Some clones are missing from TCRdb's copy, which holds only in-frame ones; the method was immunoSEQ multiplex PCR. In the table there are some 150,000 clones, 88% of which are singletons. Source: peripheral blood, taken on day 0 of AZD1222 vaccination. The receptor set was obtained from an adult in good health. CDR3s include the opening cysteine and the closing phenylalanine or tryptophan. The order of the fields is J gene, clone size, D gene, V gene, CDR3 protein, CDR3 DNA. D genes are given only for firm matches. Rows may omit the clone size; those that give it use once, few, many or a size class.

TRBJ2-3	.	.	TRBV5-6	CASSPSQVFTDTQYF	TGTGCCAGCAGCCCCAGTCAGGTGTTCACAGATACGCAGTATTTT
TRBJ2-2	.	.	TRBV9	CASSVKGDGELFF	TGTGCCAGCAGCGTAAAGGGTGACGGGGAGCTGTTTTTT
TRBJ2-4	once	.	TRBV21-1	CASSKETVRLAKNIQYF	TGTGCCAGCAGCAAAGAAACGGTCAGACTAGCCAAAAACATTCAGTACTTC
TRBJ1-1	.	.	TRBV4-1	CASSLFQGGRTEAFF	TGCGCCAGCAGCCTCTTTCAGGGAGGGCGGACTGAAGCTTTCTTT
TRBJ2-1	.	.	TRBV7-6	CASSLFTRGNEQFF	TGTGCCAGCAGCTTATTCACACGGGGGAATGAGCAGTTCTTC
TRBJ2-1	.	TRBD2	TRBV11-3	CASSSAAGTYNEQFF	TGTGCCAGCAGCTCGGCAGCGGGGACCTACAATGAGCAGTTCTTC
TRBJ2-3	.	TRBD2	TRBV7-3	CASSLKGGSGRATDTQYF	TGTGCCAGCAGCTTAAAGGGAGGGAGCGGGAGGGCCACAGATACGCAGTATTTT
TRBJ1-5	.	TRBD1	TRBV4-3	CASSQSRQGSNQPQHF	TGCGCCAGCAGCCAATCCAGACAGGGCAGCAATCAGCCCCAGCATTTT
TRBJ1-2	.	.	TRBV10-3	CATLQRPGEADGYTF	TGTGCCACCCTCCAGCGGCCAGGGGAGGCGGATGGCTACACCTTC
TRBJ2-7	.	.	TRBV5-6	CASSGVSGVLYF	TGTGCCAGCAGCGGGGTGAGTGGGGTTCTGTACTTC
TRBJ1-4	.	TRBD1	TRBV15	CATSRDYQDRGKLFF	TGTGCCACCAGCAGAGACTACCAAGACAGGGGAAAACTGTTTTTT
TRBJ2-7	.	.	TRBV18	CASSSGLNPYEQYF	TGTGCCAGCTCATCTGGTCTAAACCCCTACGAGCAGTACTTC
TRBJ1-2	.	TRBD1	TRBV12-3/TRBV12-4	CASSAGGGYGYTF	TGTGCCAGCAGTGCAGGGGGGGGCTATGGCTACACCTTC
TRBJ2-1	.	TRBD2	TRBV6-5	CASTTTSGNHNEQFF	TGTGCCAGCACCACGACTAGCGGGAACCACAATGAGCAGTTCTTC
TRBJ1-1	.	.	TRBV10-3	CAISEWGQGIMNTEAFF	TGTGCCATCAGTGAGTGGGGGCAGGGAATCATGAACACTGAAGCTTTCTTT
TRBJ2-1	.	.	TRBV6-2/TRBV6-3	CASSYEDYNEQFF	TGTGCCAGCAGTTACGAGGACTACAATGAGCAGTTCTTC
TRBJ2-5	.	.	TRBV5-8	CASSLTGIRRDGSWETQYF	TGTGCCAGCAGCTTGACTGGAATCCGGCGGGATGGATCGTGGGAGACCCAGTACTTC
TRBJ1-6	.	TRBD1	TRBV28	CASSLVGTGSAPLHF	TGTGCCAGCAGTTTAGTAGGGACAGGGTCTGCACCCCTCCACTTT
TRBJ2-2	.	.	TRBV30	CAWSLNSAGTGELFF	TGTGCCTGGAGTTTAAATAGCGCGGGCACCGGGGAGCTGTTTTTT
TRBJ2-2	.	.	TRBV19	CASSILKNAGELFF	TGTGCCAGTAGTATTCTAAAGAACGCCGGGGAGCTGTTTTTT
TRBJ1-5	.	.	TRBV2	CASSERAQYSNQPQHF	TGTGCCAGCAGTGAAAGGGCACAATATAGCAATCAGCCCCAGCATTTT
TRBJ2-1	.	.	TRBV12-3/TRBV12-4	CASRIGANEQFF	TGTGCCAGCAGGATCGGGGCTAATGAGCAGTTCTTC
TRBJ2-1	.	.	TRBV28	CASSSISTGGLYNEQFF	TGTGCCAGCAGCTCCATTTCGACAGGAGGGTTATACAATGAGCAGTTCTTC
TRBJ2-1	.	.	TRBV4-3	CASSQDQGTVVFF	TGCGCCAGCAGCCAAGATCAGGGGACTGTAGTCTTCTTC
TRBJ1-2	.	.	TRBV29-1	CSVASNYGYTF	TGCAGCGTTGCTTCTAACTATGGCTACACCTTC
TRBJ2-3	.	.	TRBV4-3	CASSQGAGYTDTQYF	TGCGCCAGCAGCCAAGGGGCAGGGTACACAGATACGCAGTATTTT
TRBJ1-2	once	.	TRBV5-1	CASSLEPGYGYTF	TGCGCCAGCAGCTTGGAGCCAGGCTATGGCTACACCTTC
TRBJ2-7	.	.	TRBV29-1	CSVVVQAYEQYF	TGCAGCGTTGTAGTACAGGCGTACGAGCAGTACTTC
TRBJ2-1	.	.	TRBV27	CASSLLPASVNEQFF	TGTGCCAGCAGTTTATTACCAGCTAGTGTCAATGAGCAGTTCTTC
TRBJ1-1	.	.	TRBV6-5	CASRSQGPEAFF	TGTGCCAGCAGATCGCAGGGCCCTGAAGCTTTCTTT
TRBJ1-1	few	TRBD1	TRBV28	CASSLGQGESAFF	TGTGCCAGCAGCCTAGGACAGGGGGAGTCGGCTTTCTTT
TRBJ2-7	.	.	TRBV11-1	CASSLGQLTYEQYF	TGTGCCAGCAGCCTCGGACAGTTAACCTACGAGCAGTACTTC
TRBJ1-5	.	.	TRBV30	CAWKQGGQPQHF	TGTGCCTGGAAACAGGGTGGTCAGCCCCAGCATTTT
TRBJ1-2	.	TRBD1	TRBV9	CASSVGQGVYGYTF	TGTGCCAGCAGCGTCGGACAGGGGGTCTATGGCTACACCTTC
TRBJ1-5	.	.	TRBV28	CASSQVGGVRGQPQHF	TGTGCCAGCAGCCAAGTAGGGGGGGTGCGTGGGCAGCCCCAGCATTTT
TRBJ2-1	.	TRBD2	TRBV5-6	CASSLLAGGDEQFF	TGTGCCAGCAGCTTACTTGCGGGAGGGGATGAGCAGTTCTTC
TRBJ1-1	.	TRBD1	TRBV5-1	CASSFGTETMNTEAFF	TGCGCCAGCAGCTTCGGGACAGAAACTATGAACACTGAAGCTTTCTTT
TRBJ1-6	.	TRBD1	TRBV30	CAWSARTGPNSPLHF	TGTGCCTGGAGCGCCCGGACAGGACCAAATTCACCCCTCCACTTT
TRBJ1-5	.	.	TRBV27	CASSLSRLQPQHF	TGTGCCAGCAGTTTATCCCGTCTTCAGCCCCAGCATTTT
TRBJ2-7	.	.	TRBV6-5	CASSPIAVAYEQYF	TGTGCCAGCAGCCCCATAGCGGTAGCCTACGAGCAGTACTTC
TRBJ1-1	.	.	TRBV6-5	CASRDMNTEAFF	TGTGCCAGCAGGGACATGAACACTGAAGCTTTCTTT
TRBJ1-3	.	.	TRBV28	CAGSTGRRGNTIYF	TGTGCCGGGAGCACAGGACGTCGCGGAAACACCATATATTTT
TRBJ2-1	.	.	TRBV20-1	CSETRNNEQFF	TGCAGCGAAACAAGGAACAATGAGCAGTTCTTC
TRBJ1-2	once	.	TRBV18	CASSPQVNSGYTF	TGTGCCAGCTCACCTCAGGTTAACTCCGGCTACACCTTC
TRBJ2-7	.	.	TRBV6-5	CASSSQYRVRSYEQYF	TGTGCCAGCAGTTCCCAATACAGGGTGAGGAGCTACGAGCAGTACTTC
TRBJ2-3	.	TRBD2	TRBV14	CASSPSGSTDTQYF	TGTGCCAGCAGCCCTAGCGGGAGTACAGATACGCAGTATTTT
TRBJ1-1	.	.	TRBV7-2	CASSRGFNTEAFF	TGTGCCAGCAGCCGGGGGTTTAACACTGAAGCTTTCTTT
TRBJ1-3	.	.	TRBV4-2	CASSQVQDVGNTIYF	TGTGCCAGCAGCCAGGTCCAGGACGTTGGAAACACCATATATTTT
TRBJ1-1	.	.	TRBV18	CASSPPHSEAFF	TGTGCCAGCTCACCACCTCATTCTGAAGCTTTCTTT